A selection of T cell receptor beta chains follows, all from one sample in a study of CD8 T cells in ankylosing spondylitis. TCRdb itself ran the 5' RACE reads through MiXCR, one entry per CDR3 protein. The sample lists about 400,000 distinct CDR3 sequences, about a fifth seen once, with around 16% in the top ten. The sequenced material came from blood, either unsorted or a sorted T cell fraction (not recorded which). Every receptor here comes from a male donor with ankylosing spondylitis. Each CDR3 is given with its conserved first and last residue. D genes are given only for firm matches. Part of the rows lack a size; the others show once, few, many or a class for expanded clones.

TRBV3-1,.,TRBJ2-7,few,CASSLSQGGNKQYF,TGTGCCAGCAGCCTCAGCCAAGGCGGGAACAAGCAGTACTTC
TRBV5-1,.,TRBJ2-1,many,CASSWIRGNEQFF,TGCGCCAGCAGCTGGATTCGGGGCAATGAGCAGTTCTTC
TRBV9,TRBD1,TRBJ2-7,many,CASSVDRGREQYF,TGTGCCAGCAGCGTAGACAGGGGGCGCGAGCAGTACTTC
TRBV12-3/TRBV12-4,TRBD2,TRBJ2-2,few,CASSPLAGVSGELFF,TGTGCCAGCAGTCCTCTAGCGGGAGTCTCCGGGGAGCTGTTTTTT
TRBV29-1,.,TRBJ2-7,.,CSVELGPNYEQYF,TGCAGCGTTGAGCTCGGACCTAACTACGAGCAGTACTTC
TRBV7-6,.,TRBJ1-3,few,CASSPGWAGNTIYF,TGTGCCAGCAGCCCAGGGTGGGCTGGAAACACCATATATTTT
TRBV28,.,TRBJ2-7,few,CASSLSSRVPKLREQYF,TGTGCCAGCAGTTTGAGTAGCAGGGTTCCCAAACTACGCGAGCAGTACTTC
TRBV6-5,.,TRBJ2-1,.,CASSYHVSYNEQFF,TGTGCCAGCAGTTACCACGTAAGCTACAATGAGCAGTTCTTC
TRBV14,.,TRBJ2-7,.,CASSQASNNEQYF,TGTGCCAGCAGCCAAGCTAGCAACAACGAGCAGTACTTC
TRBV20-1,TRBD1,TRBJ2-7,.,CSALREQGLGEQYF,TGCAGTGCTTTGAGGGAACAGGGGTTAGGCGAGCAGTACTTC
TRBV29-1,.,TRBJ2-4,.,CSVVLPAVNIQYF,TGCAGCGTTGTTCTGCCAGCAGTGAACATTCAGTACTTC
TRBV29-1,.,TRBJ1-6,.,CCVDDLGTNHKLSPLHF,TGCTGCGTTGACGATTTGGGCACTAACCACAAGCTTTCACCCCTCCACTTT
TRBV29-1,.,TRBJ2-3,few,CSATDSADTQYF,TGCAGCGCTACTGACTCTGCCGATACGCAGTATTTT
TRBV12-3/TRBV12-4,.,TRBJ1-2,few,CASRPGIAGYTF,TGTGCCAGCAGGCCAGGGATTGCTGGCTACACCTTC
TRBV10-3,.,TRBJ2-2,few,CAISESGVGTGELFF,TGTGCCATCAGTGAGTCAGGGGTCGGCACCGGGGAGCTGTTTTTT
TRBV28,.,TRBJ2-3,.,CASSLQGISTDTQYF,TGTGCCAGCAGTTTACAGGGTATCAGCACAGATACGCAGTATTTT
TRBV28,.,TRBJ2-3,.,CASSFGRRRRTDTQYF,TGTGCCAGCAGTTTTGGGCGGAGGAGACGCACAGATACGCAGTATTTT
TRBV6-5,.,TRBJ2-3,few,CASSYSGSGYTDTQYF,TGTGCCAGCAGTTACTCCGGTAGCGGATACACAGATACGCAGTATTTT
TRBV7-2,TRBD2,TRBJ2-7,.,CASSREGGSSYEQYF,TGTGCCAGCAGCCGGGAGGGGGGTAGTTCCTACGAGCAGTACTTC
TRBV4-3,.,TRBJ2-7,few,CASSQDVAAYSYEQYF,TGCGCCAGCAGCCAAGATGTGGCGGCCTACTCCTACGAGCAGTACTTC
TRBV11-2,.,TRBJ2-7,.,CASSLVREGGEYF,TGTGCCAGCAGCTTAGTTCGGGAAGGCGGGGAGTACTTC
TRBV10-3,TRBD1,TRBJ1-4,few,CAISESTGGTNEKLFF,TGTGCCATCAGTGAGTCAACAGGGGGGACTAATGAAAAACTGTTTTTT
TRBV3-1,TRBD1,TRBJ2-1,once,CASSQVRGIEQFF,TGTGCCAGCAGCCAAGTCAGGGGGATTGAGCAGTTCTTC
TRBV4-3,.,TRBJ2-3,few,CASSQDMDSADTQYF,TGCGCCAGCAGCCAAGATATGGATAGCGCAGATACGCAGTATTTT
TRBV9,TRBD1,TRBJ2-1,few,CASSIGVDRRYEQFF,TGTGCCAGCAGCATAGGGGTGGACAGGAGGTATGAGCAGTTCTTC
TRBV7-2,.,TRBJ2-1,.,CASRPGPGNGYNEQFF,TGTGCCAGTCGCCCCGGCCCCGGCAACGGCTACAATGAGCAGTTCTTC
TRBV11-3,.,TRBJ1-2,many,CASSLGGNYGYTF,TGTGCCAGCAGTTTGGGAGGGAACTATGGCTACACCTTC
TRBV3-1,.,TRBJ2-4,.,CASSSRLDIQYF,TGTGCCAGCAGCTCCCGCCTCGACATTCAGTACTTC
TRBV12-3/TRBV12-4,.,TRBJ2-1,.,CASSIRQGGHEQFF,TGTGCCAGCAGCATTCGGCAGGGTGGGCATGAGCAGTTCTTC
TRBV5-6,TRBD2,TRBJ2-7,few,CASSRPAGVYEQYF,TGTGCCAGCAGCCGTCCGGCGGGAGTCTACGAGCAGTACTTC
TRBV11-2,TRBD1,TRBJ1-2,.,CASSLDWGQGYGYTF,TGTGCCAGCAGCTTAGATTGGGGACAGGGCTATGGCTACACCTTC
TRBV5-6,.,TRBJ2-1,.,CASRGLGGFGNEQFF,TGTGCCAGCAGAGGGCTCGGCGGGTTCGGGAATGAGCAGTTCTTC
TRBV20-1,.,TRBJ2-7,few,CSASGGISDEQYF,TGCAGTGCTAGTGGGGGGATATCGGACGAGCAGTACTTC
TRBV28,.,TRBJ2-2,few,CASTRDFYTGELFF,TGTGCCAGCACGCGGGACTTTTACACCGGGGAGCTGTTTTTT
TRBV28,.,TRBJ1-2,.,CASSWGPGGYGYTF,TGTGCCAGCAGTTGGGGGCCCGGGGGGTATGGCTACACCTTC
TRBV5-1,TRBD2,TRBJ2-5,.,CASSLVGSGNQETQYF,TGCGCCAGCAGCTTGGTGGGTAGCGGGAACCAAGAGACCCAGTACTTC
TRBV12-3/TRBV12-4,TRBD1,TRBJ1-1,.,CASSRQGRNTEAFF,TGTGCCAGCAGTCGACAGGGCAGGAACACTGAAGCTTTCTTT
TRBV7-8,TRBD2,TRBJ2-2,.,CAIGLALGELFF,TGTGCCATCGGACTAGCGCTCGGGGAGCTGTTTTTT
TRBV20-1,TRBD1,TRBJ2-3,few,CSAGDRGADTQYF,TGCAGTGCGGGGGACAGGGGGGCAGATACGCAGTATTTT
TRBV27,.,TRBJ2-3,few,CASSLSNEGGGDTQYF,TGTGCCAGCAGTTTATCGAACGAGGGAGGTGGAGATACGCAGTATTTT
TRBV18,TRBD1,TRBJ2-7,.,CASSLSSGQGIYEQYF,TGTGCCAGCTCACTTAGCAGTGGACAGGGGATTTACGAGCAGTACTTC
TRBV30,TRBD2,TRBJ2-3,.,CAWSIIAGADTQYF,TGTGCCTGGAGTATCATAGCGGGAGCAGATACGCAGTATTTT
TRBV20-1,TRBD1,TRBJ2-2,.,CSANGQGSVGELFF,TGCAGTGCTAATGGACAGGGGTCAGTCGGGGAGCTGTTTTTT
TRBV14,TRBD1,TRBJ2-4,few,CASSQGTANIQYF,TGTGCCAGCAGCCAGGGGACAGCAAACATTCAGTACTTC
TRBV12-3/TRBV12-4,.,TRBJ1-1,few,CASSSGWDRAFF,TGTGCCAGCAGTTCCGGGTGGGATCGGGCTTTCTTT
TRBV15,TRBD2,TRBJ2-1,.,CATSRDLAGGPGNEQFF,TGTGCCACCAGCAGAGATCTGGCGGGAGGGCCGGGAAATGAGCAGTTCTTC
TRBV9,TRBD1,TRBJ1-3,.,CASSSARGQGSGNTIYF,TGTGCCAGCAGCTCAGCGAGGGGACAGGGAAGTGGAAACACCATATATTTT
TRBV4-2,.,TRBJ2-3,.,CASSQVSSGPTDTQYF,TGTGCCAGCAGCCAAGTGAGTAGCGGACCCACAGATACGCAGTATTTT
TRBV7-3,TRBD2,TRBJ2-5,.,CASSLGLDPSETQYF,TGTGCCAGCAGCTTAGGACTAGATCCCTCAGAGACCCAGTACTTC
TRBV2,TRBD1,TRBJ1-1,.,CASRLQGRTEAFF,TGTGCCAGCAGATTACAGGGGAGAACTGAAGCTTTCTTT